The 30 T cell receptor beta chains given below trace back to one sample, sequenced in a study of shared clonotypes between healthy human individuals. TCRdb keeps only in-frame clones here, not all; method: immunoSEQ multiplex PCR. The sample has about a million clones, 70% to 80% seen once; the top ten hold approximately 0.9%. Sequenced: memory CD4+ T cells from PBMCs. Subset given: CD45RA-negative fraction. The receptors were sampled from a man younger than 35 in good health. Some clones in this sample may be carry-over from other donors' samples.

The genes are TRBV27 and TRBJ1-5; no clear D gene. The ends were cut back, 3 bases at V and 3 bases at J, with 15 bases in the middle. The CDR3 totals 16 residues. Germline V CDR1 and CDR2: MNHEY, SMNVEV (reference sequence). CDR3 amino acids: CASSFGRPIDNQPQHF. Here the CDR3 DNA reads TGTGCCAGCAGTTTCGGACGGCCTATAGACAATCAGCCCCAGCATTTT.

This clone was detected a few times. The chain joins TRBV6-5 to TRBJ2-7; D perhaps matches TRBD1 (5 bases). Germline V gene sequence: CDR1 MNHEY, CDR2 SVGAGI. Trimming took 5 bases from V and 3 from J, leaving 11 bases between them. The CDR3 runs 13 residues. The CDR3 DNA reads as TGTGCCAGCAGTAATCGACAGTTCTACGAGCAGTACTTC. This codes for CASSNRQFYEQYF.

This clone has ten or more counts. This sample includes further DNA sequences coding for the same CDR3. V usage is TRBV30 and J usage is TRBJ2-5; D remains ambiguous. Between the trimmed V and J ends, which lost 2 bases and 9 bases, there was a span of 16 bases. Germline lookup yields CDR1 GTSNPN and CDR2 SVGIG (reference sequence). The CDR3 loop spans 13 amino acids. The CDR3 DNA follows: TGTGCCTGGAGTCCCGCAGCCTCCGTGGCCCAGTACTTC. Translating gives CAWSPAASVAQYF.

The genes are TRBV7-9 and TRBJ1-1, with D tentatively TRBD1 (5 bases). With 4 bases removed from V and 1 base from J, the gap between germline ends came to 10 bases. Germline V lookup: CDR1 SEHNR, CDR2 FQNEAQ (reference sequence). The length of the CDR3 is 14 residues. The CDR3 region has the DNA TGTGCCAGCAGCTCGGACATTCCGAACACTGAAGCTTTCTTT. Its translation: CASSSDIPNTEAFF.

V is TRBV10-3 and J is TRBJ1-6; D unresolved. The CDR3 totals 11 residues. The V end lost 3 bases, the J end lost 6 bases, and 0 bases lay between the germline ends. CDR1 and CDR2 from the germline V gene are ENHRY and SYGVKD. This CDR3 reads CAISDNSPLHF. Here the CDR3 DNA reads TGTGCCATCAGTGATAATTCACCCCTCCACTTT.

With regard to this clone: Germline and junction disagree at one end, which may indicate a read error. The chain is built from TRBV7-7 and TRBJ2-1; 14 nucleotides agree with TRBD2. The germline V gene has CDR1 SSHAT and CDR2 FNYEAQ (reference sequence). This CDR3 is 15 amino acids long. The CDR3 spells CASSLGTSGSGEQFF. CDR3 DNA: TGTGCCAGCAGTTTAGGGACTAGCGGGAGCGGTGAGCAGTTCTTC.

The genes are TRBV28 and TRBJ2-5, with TRBD2 matching 13 bases. Germline trimming cut 3 bases from V and 3 bases from J; bases unmatched to any gene: 1. Germline CDR1 and CDR2: MDHEN and SYDVKM. CDR3 length: 15 residues. The CDR3 DNA reads TGTGCCAGCAGTTTTGGGACTAGCGGGAAAGAGACCCAGTACTTC. Amino acids: CASSFGTSGKETQYF. Looking up the rest from reference TRBV28 and TRBJ2-5 gives the full variable domain: DVKVTQSSRYLVKRTGEKVFLECVQDMDHENMFWYRQDPGLGLRLIYFSYDVKMKEKGDIPEGYSVSREKKERFSLILESASTNQTSMYLCASSFGTSGKETQYFGPGTRLLVL.

The chain links TRBV19 to TRBJ2-5; TRBD2 aligns across 12 bases. The germline gives CDR1 LNHDA, CDR2 SQIVND (reference sequence). V lost 4 bases, J lost 2 bases, and 5 bases stayed unmatched. This CDR3 is built from 16 residues. CDR3 residues: CASSRGTSGLQETQYF. Written as DNA, the CDR3 is TGTGCCAGTAGTAGGGGGACTAGCGGGTTACAAGAGACCCAGTACTTC.

V usage is TRBV28 and J usage is TRBJ2-3, with a weak D call TRBD2 (5 bases). The CDR3 totals 15 residues. Trimming took 6 bases from V and 2 from J, leaving 15 bases between them. CDR1 is MDHEN and CDR2 is SYDVKM in the germline V gene. CDR3 nucleotide sequence: TGTGCCAGCAGCCTACCTGCGGGTCACACAGATACGCAGTATTTT. Protein product: CASSLPAGHTDTQYF.

V gene TRBV2 combines with J gene TRBJ2-1, with TRBD2 matching 9 bases. Trimming cost V 8 bases and J 5 bases; bases outside gene matches: 4. Looked up from germline, CDR1 is SNHLY and CDR2 is FYNNEI. The CDR3 consists of 13 residues. The CDR3, as DNA: TGTGCCAGCGAGCGGGAGGCCGACAATGAGCAGTTCTTC. This encodes CASEREADNEQFF.

This clone was seen only a few times. This chain links TRBV13 with TRBJ1-4; 8 bases map to TRBD1. The length of the CDR3 is 14 residues. The ends lost 5 bases at V and 7 bases at J; junction bases unmatched: 6. CDR1 is PRHDT, CDR2 FYEKMQ, per germline (reference sequence). The CDR3 DNA is TGTGCCAGCAGCCGGACAGGGCTTCGTGAAAAACTGTTTTTT. This encodes CASSRTGLREKLFF.

The chain combines TRBV4-1 with TRBJ2-1; 7 nucleotides line up with TRBD2. The CDR3 runs to 16 residues. V was pared by 4 bases and J by 4 bases, with 10 bases of the junction left unmatched. The germline gives CDR1 MGHRA, CDR2 YSYEKL. CDR3 region: CASSPNHGGGYNEQFF. DNA of the CDR3: TGCGCCAGCAGCCCCAACCACGGCGGGGGATACAATGAGCAGTTCTTC.

The rearrangement uses TRBV2 and TRBJ2-5; 9 bases match TRBD2. The germline gives CDR1 SNHLY, CDR2 FYNNEI. After removal of 6 bases from V and 5 bases from J, the junction contained 13 bases not matched to a gene. This CDR3 spans 16 amino acids. The CDR3 protein is CASRTRGGAGGETQYF. The CDR3 DNA reads TGTGCCAGCAGGACCCGAGGGGGAGCGGGAGGCGAGACCCAGTACTTC.

The chain recombines TRBV9 with TRBJ2-3, with 16 bases aligning to TRBD2. CDR1 and CDR2 from the germline V gene are SGDLS and YYNGEE. V was pared by 4 bases and J by 3 bases, with 2 bases of the junction left unmatched. The CDR3 spans 16 residues. The CDR3 sequence is CASSPGLAGGTDTQYF. DNA for the CDR3: TGTGCCAGCAGCCCGGGACTAGCGGGAGGGACAGATACGCAGTATTTT.

V and J are TRBV19 and TRBJ2-7; no clear D. CDR3 length: 16 amino acids. Germline-derived CDR1 and CDR2 are LNHDA and SQIVND (reference sequence). V was cut by 6 bases and J by 0 bases, with 18 bases left in between. The CDR3 DNA reads TGTGCCAGTAGAGGTTTAGGCAGCCCTCTCTCCTACGAGCAGTACTTC. Translated: CASRGLGSPLSYEQYF. Complete variable domain (other parts from reference TRBV19 and TRBJ2-7): DGGITQSPKYLFRKEGQNVTLSCEQNLNHDAMYWYRQDPGQGLRLIYYSQIVNDFQKGDIAEGYSVSREKKESFPLTVTSAQKNPTAFYLCASRGLGSPLSYEQYFGPGTRLTVT.

This chain links TRBV11-2 with TRBJ2-2, with 10 bases lining up with TRBD1. The CDR3 has 15 amino acids. The ends lost 5 bases at V and 7 bases at J; junction bases unmatched: 7. Germline V lookup: CDR1 SGHAT, CDR2 FQNNGV. CDR3 sequence reads: CASSRQDRGFGELFF. The CDR3, as DNA: TGTGCCAGCAGCCGCCAGGACAGGGGGTTCGGGGAGCTGTTTTTT.

This clone turned up a few times. The CDR3 here is CASSAQRTEQETQYF. The CDR3 nucleotides read TGTGCCAGCAGCGCACAGAGGACAGAACAAGAGACCCAGTACTTC. This chain uses TRBV11-1 with TRBJ2-5; D might be TRBD1 (6 bases). V lost 5 bases and J lost 2, with 15 bases in between. Germline V CDR1 and CDR2: SGHAT, FQDESV (reference sequence). The CDR3 has 15 amino acids.

V and J are TRBV4-3 and TRBJ1-5; D is perhaps TRBD1 (6 bases). The V end lost 1 base, the J end lost 7 bases, and 14 bases lay between the germline ends. This CDR3 has 15 residues. The germline V gene has CDR1 LGHNA and CDR2 YSLEER. This CDR3 is CASSQAMGQGQPQHF. DNA of the CDR3: TGCGCCAGCAGCCAAGCAATGGGACAAGGCCAGCCCCAGCATTTT.

In this sample, this clone turned up a few times. The V gene is TRBV30, the J gene TRBJ1-1; 7 bases agree with TRBD1. The CDR3 sequence is 14 residues long. Germline values: CDR1 GTSNPN, CDR2 SVGIG (reference sequence). V lost 0 bases and J lost 1; bases outside the gene matches: 2. In nucleotides, the CDR3 is TGTGCCTGGAGTGTAGGGGGCTCGAACACTGAAGCTTTCTTT. Protein: CAWSVGGSNTEAFF.

V is TRBV6-1 and J is TRBJ1-3; TRBD1 matches 7 bases. The CDR3 consists of 15 residues. Per the germline V gene, CDR1 is MNHNS and CDR2 is SASEGT. With V trimmed by 6 bases and J by 7 bases, 12 bases remained unmatched. The CDR3 loop is CASSLTGVQANTIYF. DNA of the CDR3: TGTGCCAGCAGCCTTACAGGGGTGCAGGCGAACACCATATATTTT.

The CDR3: CASKTDRSEQYF. In DNA form, the CDR3 reads TGTGCCAGCAAAACGGACAGGTCCGAGCAGTACTTC. The rearrangement uses TRBV2 and TRBJ2-7; TRBD1 matches 7 bases. The CDR3 is 12 amino acids. After removal of 7 bases from V and 6 bases from J, the junction contained 6 bases not matched to a gene. In germline, CDR1 is SNHLY, CDR2 FYNNEI.

This clone showed up many times. The chain is built from TRBV6-6 and TRBJ2-7; TRBD1 agrees at 9 bases. This CDR3 spans 14 amino acids. V shed 2 bases, J shed 4 bases, and the junction held 3 bases outside the gene matches. CDR1 is MNHNY and CDR2 is SVGAGI in the germline V gene (reference sequence). Written as DNA, the CDR3 is TGTGCCAGCAGTTACGGGGACAGGGCTTACGAGCAGTACTTC. Translation: CASSYGDRAYEQYF.

Many counts were recorded for this clone. This sample also contains other DNA sequences that code for the same CDR3. The chain uses TRBV5-6 and TRBJ1-5; possible D gene TRBD1, 5 bases. This CDR3 spans 15 amino acids. The germline V and J ends were trimmed by 2 bases and 1 base, with 10 bases remaining between them. Germline V CDR1 and CDR2: SGHDT, YYEEEE. In DNA, the CDR3 is TGTGCCAGCAGCTTTTGGGGCAGGAGCAATCAGCCCCAGCATTTT. It codes for CASSFWGRSNQPQHF. Filled out from reference TRBV5-6 and TRBJ1-5, the complete variable domain reads DAGVTQSPTHLIKTRGQQVTLRCSPKSGHDTVSWYQQALGQGPQFIFQYYEEEERQRGNFPDRFSGHQFPNYSSELNVNALLLGDSALYLCASSFWGRSNQPQHFGDGTRLSIL.

Only one count was recorded for this clone. The V call is TRBV30, the J call TRBJ2-1; 12 bases match TRBD2. The CDR3 runs 18 residues. CDR1 is GTSNPN, CDR2 SVGIG, per germline (reference sequence). The ends lost 2 bases at V and 0 bases at J; junction bases unmatched: 8. Here the CDR3 DNA reads TGTGCCTGGAGTACGTCGGGACTAGCGGGCAGCTCCTACAATGAGCAGTTCTTC. This codes for CAWSTSGLAGSSYNEQFF.

This clone was seen once. The chain couples TRBV7-9 to TRBJ1-2; D not resolved. Looked up from germline, CDR1 is SEHNR and CDR2 is FQNEAQ (reference sequence). This CDR3 has 12 residues. V lost 1 base, J lost 8 bases, and 8 bases lay in between. The CDR3 sequence is CASSLVERGYTF. The CDR3 region has the DNA TGTGCCAGCAGCTTAGTTGAGAGAGGCTACACCTTC.

The rearrangement joins TRBV5-6 to TRBJ2-6, with unresolved D. Trimming removed 4 bases at V and 9 bases at J, with 11 bases between. CDR1 and CDR2 from the germline V gene are SGHDT and YYEEEE. The CDR3 length is 13 residues. The CDR3 is CASSPEYGNVLTF. DNA for the CDR3: TGTGCCAGCAGCCCCGAGTACGGCAACGTCCTGACTTTC. Variable domain in full (rest from reference TRBV5-6 and TRBJ2-6): DAGVTQSPTHLIKTRGQQVTLRCSPKSGHDTVSWYQQALGQGPQFIFQYYEEEERQRGNFPDRFSGHQFPNYSSELNVNALLLGDSALYLCASSPEYGNVLTFGAGSRLTVL.

The chain has TRBV4-3 and TRBJ2-7, with D perhaps matching TRBD2 (6 bases). Germline loops: CDR1 LGHNA, CDR2 YSLEER. Trimming shortened V by 4 bases and J by 4 bases, and 14 bases separated the two germline ends. This CDR3 is 14 amino acids long. This CDR3 reads CASSRGTSGYEQYF. CDR3 nucleotide sequence: TGCGCCAGCAGCCGCGGGACTTCCGGTTACGAGCAGTACTTC.

Only a few counts were recorded for this clone. The rearrangement uses TRBV7-2 and TRBJ2-7; 9 bases align to TRBD1. V gave up 3 bases and J gave up 7 bases; unmatched junction bases: 10. The V gene's germline CDR1 is SGHTA and CDR2 FQGNSA. This CDR3 region has 15 residues. The CDR3 DNA sequence: TGTGCCAGCAGCTTTGCGGACAGGGGATCTAGGGAGCAGTACTTC. It is translated as CASSFADRGSREQYF.

The chain recombines TRBV5-4 with TRBJ2-5; the match to TRBD2 covers 14 bases. This CDR3 has 16 amino acids. The V gene end was trimmed by 2 bases and the J gene end by 4 bases; junction bases not matched to a gene: 4. The germline gives CDR1 SGHNT, CDR2 YYREEE (reference sequence). For the CDR3, the DNA is TGTGCCAGCAGCTTCCCCGGGACTAGCGGGGGAGAGACCCAGTACTTC. Protein product: CASSFPGTSGGETQYF.

This clone was observed a handful of times. The chain uses TRBV10-3 and TRBJ1-4; no definite D call. Germline V gives CDR1 ENHRY, CDR2 SYGVKD. Trimming stripped 2 bases from V and 4 bases from J, with 8 bases between. This CDR3 is 14 amino acids long. The DNA for the CDR3 is TGTGCCATCAGTGAGGGACTGCTTAATGAAAAACTGTTTTTT. It encodes CAISEGLLNEKLFF.